Here is one T cell receptor (beta chain) with its context. The data belong to a study of shared clonotypes between healthy human individuals. Measured with immunoSEQ multiplex PCR; TCRdb has only the in-frame clones, and not every one. This sample has a few million clones, with roughly nine tenths found just once. The origin of this receptor is a man aged 18-30 years in good health. Specimen: naive CD4+ T cells sorted from blood. Subset indicated: CD45RA+ positively selected.

This chain's CDR3 is CASSQDMGNQPQHF. In nucleotides, the CDR3 is TGCGCCAGCAGCCAAGATATGGGCAATCAGCCCCAGCATTTT. This chain links TRBV4-1 with TRBJ1-5; D remains ambiguous. Germline-derived CDR1 and CDR2 are MGHRA and YSYEKL. CDR3 length: 14 amino acids. V was shortened by 0 bases and J by 2 bases, with 5 bases between the two germline ends.